This TCR beta chain is drawn from a study of control samples from healthy donors and cancer patients. Data came from immunoSEQ multiplex PCR; TCRdb stores just in-frame clones and leaves some out. The sample records roughly 80,000 clones, 88% being singletons. Sequencing used blood. The sequence was collected from a woman aged 45-65 years in good health.

The CDR3: CASSPNPQGIYEQYF. The CDR3 DNA is TGTGCCAGCAGCCCGAACCCGCAGGGAATCTACGAGCAGTACTTC. J is TRBJ2-7 and V is TRBV7-6; D perhaps matches TRBD1 (5 bases). CDR1 SGHVS and CDR2 FNYEAQ come from the germline V gene. The CDR3 runs to 15 residues. Between the trimmed V and J ends, which lost 5 bases and 3 bases, there was a span of 17 bases.